This T cell receptor beta chain originates from a study of cytomegalovirus exposure and HLA in healthy donors. Notes on the study in general: Subsequent analysis showed first-cohort TCR clusters tending to co-occur in some 120 validation repertoires. With high specificity and sensitivity, the classifier reportedly diagnosed cytomegalovirus status.

Clones were read by immunoSEQ multiplex PCR, and TCRdb kept only the in-frame ones, dropping some. This table holds 70,000 or so clones, 94% found once. As for this clone: Its target is not known.

V lost 5 bases and J 5 bases, leaving 18 bases between the germline ends. The germline V gene encodes CDR1 SGHAT and CDR2 FQNNGV. The CDR3 consists of 15 residues. Sequenced material: PBMCs. The source of this sequence is a man between 18 and 35 years old in good health and CMV-seropositive. The V and J genes are TRBV11-2 and TRBJ1-1, with a weak D call TRBD1 (6 bases). This chain's CDR3 is CASSTGPTGQTEAFF. The CDR3 nucleotides read TGTGCCAGCAGCACGGGGCCCACAGGACAGACTGAAGCTTTCTTT.